The following is a TCR beta chain sequence with its context. Its antigen is as yet unknown. This specimen belongs to a study of shared clonotypes between healthy human individuals. General study findings and limits: Sequencing depth was a factor that was expected to affect clonotype sharing among donors. Non-shared clonotypes were found to have lower generation probabilities than the clonotypes that were shared by all four of the sorted-subset donors.

The CDR3 length is 16 residues. In germline, CDR1 is GTSNPN, CDR2 SVGIG (reference sequence). The germline V and J ends were trimmed by 1 base and 0 bases, with 16 bases remaining between them. It was at deep level that the assay was run. As handled by the study authors: With immunoSEQ giving junction-only sequences and no quality scores, filtering differed. This table comes from immunoSEQ multiplex PCR, and its TCRdb copy is limited to in-frame clones, with some not included. V, J and clone size were drawn from that table, and D and trimming were deduced from the DNA. The sample yields around 1.4 million clones, around 98.5% seen once.

The receptor's source is a man aged 25 to 40 in good health. The rearrangement joins TRBV30 to TRBJ2-7; TRBD2 might be the D (5 bases). The specimen sequenced was naive CD4+ T cells sorted from blood. The subset was: CD45RA+ positively selected. The chain's CDR3 is CAWSGSRMGSSYEQYF. CDR3 nucleotides: TGTGCCTGGAGTGGATCCCGAATGGGGAGCTCCTACGAGCAGTACTTC.